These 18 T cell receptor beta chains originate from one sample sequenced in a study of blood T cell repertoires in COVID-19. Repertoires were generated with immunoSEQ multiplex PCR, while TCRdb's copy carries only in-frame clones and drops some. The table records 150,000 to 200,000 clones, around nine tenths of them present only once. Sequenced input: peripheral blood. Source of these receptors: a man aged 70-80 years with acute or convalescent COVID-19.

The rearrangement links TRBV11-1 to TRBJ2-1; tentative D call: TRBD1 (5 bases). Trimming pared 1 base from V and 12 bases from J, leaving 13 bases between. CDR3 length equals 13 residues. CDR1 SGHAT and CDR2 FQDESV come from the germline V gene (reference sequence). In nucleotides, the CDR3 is TGTGCCAGCAGCTTAGACCTAGGGGATCCGCAGTTCTTC. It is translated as CASSLDLGDPQFF.

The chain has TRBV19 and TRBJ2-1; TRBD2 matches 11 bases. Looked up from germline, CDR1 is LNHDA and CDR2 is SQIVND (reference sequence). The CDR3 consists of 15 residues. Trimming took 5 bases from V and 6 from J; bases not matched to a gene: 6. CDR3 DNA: TGTGCCAGTAGTGGGACTAGCGGTCTTCTCAATGAGCAGTTCTTC. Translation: CASSGTSGLLNEQFF.

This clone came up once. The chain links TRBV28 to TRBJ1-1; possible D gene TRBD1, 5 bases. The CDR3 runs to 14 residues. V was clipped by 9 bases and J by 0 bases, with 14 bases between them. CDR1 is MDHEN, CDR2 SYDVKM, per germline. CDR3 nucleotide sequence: TGTGCCAGTTATACGGGGGGTTTGAACACTGAAGCTTTCTTT. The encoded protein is CASYTGGLNTEAFF.

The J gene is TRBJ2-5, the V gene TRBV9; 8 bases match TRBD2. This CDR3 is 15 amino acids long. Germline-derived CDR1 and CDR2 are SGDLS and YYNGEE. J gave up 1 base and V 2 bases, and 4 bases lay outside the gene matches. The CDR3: CASSVGGGRQETQYF. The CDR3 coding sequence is TGTGCCAGCAGCGTTGGCGGGGGGCGCCAAGAGACCCAGTACTTC.

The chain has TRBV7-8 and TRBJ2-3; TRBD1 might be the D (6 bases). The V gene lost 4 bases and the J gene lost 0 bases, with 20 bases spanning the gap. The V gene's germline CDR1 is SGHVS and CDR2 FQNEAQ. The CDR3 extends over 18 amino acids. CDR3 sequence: CASSSVTGVLLSTDTQYF. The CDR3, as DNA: TGTGCCAGCAGCTCAGTGACAGGAGTGTTATTAAGCACAGATACGCAGTATTTT.

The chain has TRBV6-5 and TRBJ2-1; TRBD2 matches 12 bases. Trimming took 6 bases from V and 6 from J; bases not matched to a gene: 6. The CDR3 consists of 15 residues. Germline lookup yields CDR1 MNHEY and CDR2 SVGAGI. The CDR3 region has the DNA TGTGCCAGCAGCATGGGACTAGCGGGCTTCAATGAGCAGTTCTTC. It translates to CASSMGLAGFNEQFF.

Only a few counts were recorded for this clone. CDR3 in DNA: TGTGCCAGCAGCCGTGGACTCCCGGGGGCCGGGGAGCTGTTTTTT. Protein sequence: CASSRGLPGAGELFF. V and J are TRBV5-4 and TRBJ2-2, with D tentatively TRBD2 (6 bases). CDR3 size: 15 residues. Germline V lookup: CDR1 SGHNT, CDR2 YYREEE (reference sequence). V was pared by 4 bases and J by 6 bases, with 16 bases between.

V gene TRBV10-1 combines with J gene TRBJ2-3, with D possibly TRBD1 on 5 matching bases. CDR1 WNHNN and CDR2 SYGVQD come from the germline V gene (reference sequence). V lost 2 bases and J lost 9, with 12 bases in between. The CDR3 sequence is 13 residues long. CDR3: CASSEARGLTQYF. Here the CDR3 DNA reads TGCGCCAGCAGTGAGGCTAGGGGCTTGACGCAGTATTTT.

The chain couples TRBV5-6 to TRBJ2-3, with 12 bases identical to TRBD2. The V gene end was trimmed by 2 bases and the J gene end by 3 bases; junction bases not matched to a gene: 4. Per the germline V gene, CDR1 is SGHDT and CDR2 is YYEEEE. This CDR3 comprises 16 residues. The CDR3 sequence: CASSLLAGGVTDTQYF. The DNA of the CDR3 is TGTGCCAGCAGCTTACTAGCGGGGGGTGTGACAGATACGCAGTATTTT.

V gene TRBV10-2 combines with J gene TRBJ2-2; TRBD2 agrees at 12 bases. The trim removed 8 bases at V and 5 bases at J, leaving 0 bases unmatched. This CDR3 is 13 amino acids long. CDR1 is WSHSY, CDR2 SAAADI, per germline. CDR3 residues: CASGLAGTGELFF. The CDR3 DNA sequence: TGCGCCAGCGGACTAGCGGGAACCGGGGAGCTGTTTTTT.

The CDR3: CSVRASGSYEQYF. The CDR3 DNA follows: TGCAGCGTTCGGGCTAGCGGATCTTACGAGCAGTACTTC. The chain recombines TRBV29-1 with TRBJ2-7, with 7 bases lining up with TRBD2. The CDR3 is 13 amino acids. CDR1 is SQVTM and CDR2 is ANQGSEA in the germline V gene. The V and J ends lost 5 bases and 4 bases, in that order; junction bases with no gene match: 8.

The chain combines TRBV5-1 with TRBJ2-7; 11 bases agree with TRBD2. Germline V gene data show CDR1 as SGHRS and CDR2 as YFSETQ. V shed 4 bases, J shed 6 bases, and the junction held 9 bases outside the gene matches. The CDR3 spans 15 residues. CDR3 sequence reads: CASSTGLAGLVEQYF. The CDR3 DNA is TGCGCCAGCAGCACCGGACTAGCGGGCCTAGTCGAGCAGTACTTC.

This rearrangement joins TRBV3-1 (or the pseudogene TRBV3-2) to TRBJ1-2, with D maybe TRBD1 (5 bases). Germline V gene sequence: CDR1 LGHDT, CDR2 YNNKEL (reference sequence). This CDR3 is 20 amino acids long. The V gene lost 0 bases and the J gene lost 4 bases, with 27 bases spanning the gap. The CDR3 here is CASSQEIAGIPTQTGYGYTF. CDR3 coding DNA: TGTGCCAGCAGCCAAGAAATCGCAGGGATTCCAACTCAGACTGGCTATGGCTACACCTTC.

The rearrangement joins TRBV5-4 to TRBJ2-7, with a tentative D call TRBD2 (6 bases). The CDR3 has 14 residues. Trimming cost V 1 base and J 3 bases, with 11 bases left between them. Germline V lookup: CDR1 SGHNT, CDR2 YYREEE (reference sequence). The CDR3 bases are TGTGCCAGCAGCTTGCACGCGGACTACTACGAGCAGTACTTC. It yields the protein CASSLHADYYEQYF. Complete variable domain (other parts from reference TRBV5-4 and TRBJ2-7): ETGVTQSPTHLIKTRGQQVTLRCSSQSGHNTVSWYQQALGQGPQFIFQYYREEENGRGNFPPRFSGLQFPNYSSELNVNALELDDSALYLCASSLHADYYEQYFGPGTRLTVT.

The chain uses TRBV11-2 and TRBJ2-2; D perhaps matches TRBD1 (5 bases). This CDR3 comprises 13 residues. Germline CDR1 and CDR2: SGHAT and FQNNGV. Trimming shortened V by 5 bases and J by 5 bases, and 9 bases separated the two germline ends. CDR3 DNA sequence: TGTGCCAGCAGCCCCAGGGTTACCGGGGAGCTGTTTTTT. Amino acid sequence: CASSPRVTGELFF.

CDR3 coding DNA: TGCGCCAGCAGCTGGGGCGGCAACTACGAGCAGTACTTC. Translation gives CASSWGGNYEQYF. This rearrangement joins TRBV5-1 to TRBJ2-7; a weak D match, TRBD1 (5 bases). The CDR3 has 13 residues. With 3 bases removed from V and 3 bases from J, the gap between germline ends came to 10 bases. In germline, CDR1 is SGHRS, CDR2 YFSETQ. The full variable domain, its missing parts supplied by reference TRBV5-1 and TRBJ2-7, is KAGVTQTPRYLIKTRGQQVTLSCSPISGHRSVSWYQQTPGQGLQFLFEYFSETQRNKGNFPGRFSGRQFSNSRSEMNVSTLELGDSALYLCASSWGGNYEQYFGPGTRLTVT.

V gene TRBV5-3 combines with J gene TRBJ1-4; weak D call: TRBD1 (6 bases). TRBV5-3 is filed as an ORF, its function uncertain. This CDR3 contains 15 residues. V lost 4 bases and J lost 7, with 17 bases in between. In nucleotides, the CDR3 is TGTGCCAGAAGCAGCTACAGGGTTGAAAGTGAAAAACTGTTTTTT. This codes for CARSSYRVESEKLFF.

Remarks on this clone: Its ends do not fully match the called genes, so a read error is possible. CDR3 region: CASTQYGGRRLADPRPYNEQFF. The CDR3 DNA reads TGTGCCAGCACCCAATATGGAGGTAGGAGACTAGCGGACCCCCGACCCTACAATGAGCAGTTCTTC. The V and J genes are TRBV4-2 and TRBJ2-1, with 9 bases identical to TRBD2. Germline CDR1 is LGHNA and CDR2 is YNFKEQ. The CDR3 extends over 22 amino acids.